A selection of T cell receptor beta chains follows, all from one sample in a study of tumor-infiltrating lymphocytes in localized non-small cell lung cancer. Method: immunoSEQ multiplex PCR; TCRdb's copy keeps in-frame clones and lacks some. The sample holds roughly 16,000 clones; roughly two thirds are singletons and the top ten take approximately 5.4%. The specimen sequenced was lung tumor tissue. The receptors here all came from a human donor with non-small cell lung cancer. CDR3s include the opening cysteine and the closing phenylalanine or tryptophan. The D gene is left open where the match is weak. Some rows mark clone size as missing; the rest say once, few, many or name a class of expanded clone.

CDR3 protein,CDR3 DNA,V gene,J gene,D gene,clone size
CASSGGGTGRTYEQYF,TGTGCCAGCAGCGGTGGTGGGACCGGCAGAACTTACGAGCAGTACTTC,TRBV5-4,TRBJ2-7,NA,NA
CASSPLGDRETQYF,TGTGCCAGCAGCCCCTTGGGGGACCGAGAGACCCAGTACTTC,TRBV11-3,TRBJ2-5,NA,NA
CASSLSRVGYNEQFF,TGTGCCAGCAGCTTATCCAGGGTAGGATACAATGAGCAGTTCTTC,TRBV11-2,TRBJ2-1,NA,few
CASSRPGGDEQYF,TGTGCCAGCAGCCGACCAGGGGGGGACGAGCAGTACTTC,TRBV7-2,TRBJ2-7,NA,NA
CASSEAQGVITEAFF,TGTGCCAGCAGTGAAGCACAGGGGGTTATCACTGAAGCTTTCTTT,TRBV6-1,TRBJ1-1,TRBD1,NA
CASSLGQGLDEQFF,TGTGCCAGCAGCTTAGGACAGGGTCTTGATGAGCAGTTCTTC,TRBV7-9,TRBJ2-1,TRBD1,few
CSVVNRGPYEQYF,TGCAGCGTTGTAAACAGGGGTCCCTACGAGCAGTACTTC,TRBV29-1,TRBJ2-7,TRBD1,NA
CASNLLVPGGQETQYF,TGTGCCAGCAACTTACTGGTCCCAGGGGGACAAGAGACCCAGTACTTC,TRBV28,TRBJ2-5,TRBD1,few
CASSYGRGPEKLFF,TGTGCCAGCAGCTACGGGAGGGGGCCTGAAAAACTGTTTTTT,TRBV7-6,TRBJ1-4,TRBD1,once
CASSLGTLNYEQYF,TGCGCCAGCAGCTTGGGGACCCTGAACTACGAGCAGTACTTC,TRBV5-1,TRBJ2-7,NA,NA
CASSIQGNYGYTF,TGTGCCAGCAGCATTCAGGGGAACTATGGCTACACCTTC,TRBV9,TRBJ1-2,NA,NA
CASSYDPVAGELFF,TGTGCCAGCAGTTACGACCCGGTGGCCGGGGAGCTGTTTTTT,TRBV6-5,TRBJ2-2,NA,few
CASSLVGAVTYEQYF,TGTGCCAGCAGCTTGGTTGGGGCGGTAACCTACGAGCAGTACTTC,TRBV5-6,TRBJ2-7,NA,NA
CASLPGGVLDRPYEQYF,TGTGCTAGTTTACCTGGGGGGGTGTTGGACCGCCCCTACGAGCAGTACTTC,TRBV12-5,TRBJ2-7,TRBD2,NA
CAWSSGGQGGETQYF,TGTGCCTGGAGTTCGGGGGGACAGGGGGGAGAGACCCAGTACTTC,TRBV30,TRBJ2-5,TRBD1,few
CASSNEGGNSYEQYF,TGTGCCAGTAGTAACGAGGGAGGCAACTCCTACGAGCAGTACTTC,TRBV19,TRBJ2-7,NA,NA
CASSLQGTDTQYF,TGTGCCAGCAGTCTCCAGGGGACAGATACGCAGTATTTT,TRBV28,TRBJ2-3,NA,NA
CASSPRSMVGELFF,TGTGCCAGTAGCCCGCGGAGTATGGTCGGGGAGCTGTTTTTT,TRBV19,TRBJ2-2,NA,NA
CASSLVGTDNPLGKLFF,TGTGCCAGCAGCTTAGTCGGAACAGACAACCCCCTGGGAAAACTGTTTTTT,TRBV7-9,TRBJ1-4,NA,NA
CSEAPPGQNNSPLHF,TGCAGCGAGGCCCCACCGGGACAGAATAATTCACCCCTCCACTTT,TRBV29-1,TRBJ1-6,TRBD1,NA
CASRSNPGGAGYTF,TGCGCCAGCAGGTCTAACCCGGGGGGCGCAGGCTACACCTTC,TRBV5-1,TRBJ1-2,NA,NA
CAISGSGQDNEKLFF,TGTGCCATCAGTGGATCCGGGCAGGATAATGAAAAACTGTTTTTT,TRBV10-3,TRBJ1-4,NA,NA